These 5 T cell receptor beta chains share one sample of origin, sequenced in a study of T cells after yellow fever vaccination (dated 2019 in TCRdb). The sample's treatment or condition, from its label and the paper: live attenuated yellow fever vaccine strain. The library was generated by 5' RACE. The sequencer listed for this sample is Illumina HiSeq 2500. Using fastp trimming at Q25 and MiXCR clonotype assembly, TCRdb reanalyzed the public sequencing data and kept in-frame beta chains. Each CDR3 protein appears once, grouped with its most common genes and DNA. This sample comprises roughly 96,000 distinct CDR3 sequences, about 8.4% of them detected only once. The top ten hold 15% to 20% of the sample. The source material was CD8+ T cells not binding an NS4B(214-222) dextramer, sorted from PBMCs, sampled more than 14 days after the first yellow fever vaccination. Sample cell subset or site, as interpreted from the label and publication: NS4B epitope dextramer-negative CD8 T cells. The receptors here all came from a man aged 18 to 30 who received the YFV17D yellow fever vaccine.

This clonotype has only one observation. The chain links TRBV4-2 to TRBJ2-5; TRBD2 aligns across 10 bases. J was trimmed by 5 bases and V by 0 bases; bases with no gene match: 9. Germline V gene lookup returns CDR1 LGHNA and CDR2 YNFKEQ. CDR3 length: 17 amino acids. CDR3 DNA: TGTGCCAGCAGCCAAGATTGGCCGGGACTAGCGTGGGAGACCCAGTACTTC. Protein: CASSQDWPGLAWETQYF.

This chain connects TRBV6-5 to TRBJ2-3, with D perhaps assigned TRBD1 or TRBD2 (5 bases each). Trimming left V 4 bases short and J 1 base short, with 9 bases between. CDR3 length equals 14 residues. CDR1 is MNHEY and CDR2 is SVGAGI in the germline V gene. CDR3 coding DNA: TGTGCCAGCAGTTCAAGGGACCGCACAGATACGCAGTATTTT. Protein product: CASSSRDRTDTQYF.

The chain is built from TRBV4-2 and TRBJ2-3, with no clear D. Germline-derived CDR1 and CDR2 are LGHNA and YNFKEQ. There are 14 residues in the CDR3. Trimming took off 4 bases at V and 4 bases at J, with 12 bases between the two ends. CDR3 region: CASSPITSPDTQYF. CDR3 nucleotide sequence: TGTGCCAGCAGCCCTATAACAAGCCCAGATACGCAGTATTTT.

This clonotype showed up just a few times. The CDR3: CASSFGTKQFF. CDR3 in DNA: TGTGCCAGCAGCTTTGGCACGAAGCAGTTCTTC. This sequence joins TRBV7-2 and TRBJ2-1; no firm D call. In germline, CDR1 is SGHTA, CDR2 FQGNSA. The CDR3 totals 11 residues. V lost 3 bases and J lost 11, with 8 bases in between.

This clonotype was seen a few times. The rearrangement links TRBV6-5 to TRBJ2-5; D may correspond to TRBD1 or TRBD2 (5 bases each). Germline lookup yields CDR1 MNHEY and CDR2 SVGAGI. This CDR3 has 15 residues. Trimming took 4 bases from V and 5 from J, leaving 17 bases between them. CDR3 sequence: CASSFRVGVRETQYF. In DNA form, the CDR3 reads TGTGCCAGCAGTTTCCGGGTGGGGGTCAGGGAGACCCAGTACTTC.